Here is one T cell receptor beta chain with its context. Its antigen remains unidentified. The cohort excluded patients with autoimmune disease history or systemic immunosuppression. Trimming stripped 4 bases from V and 4 bases from J, with 11 bases between. The CDR3 totals 13 residues. Germline CDR1 is SGDLS and CDR2 is YYNGEE. The data derive from a study of OX40 agonist ivuxolimab in advanced cancers. The study's findings and limits: At doses 0.1 to 3.0 mg/kg, CD4+ and CD8+ clones expanded.

Here immunoSEQ multiplex PCR was the method, and the copy in TCRdb shows in-frame clones only, minus some. This sample has some 30,000 clones; 92% occur once, and the top ten carry roughly a third. The clonotype originates from an adult with an advanced solid tumor such as melanoma, head and neck, liver or kidney cancer. This rearrangement joins TRBV9 to TRBJ2-5, with D perhaps given as TRBD1 or TRBD2 (6 bases each). The sequences come from CD4+ or CD8+ T cells sorted from blood, collected in a trial of the OX40 agonist ivuxolimab. CDR3 amino acids: CASSPRGPETQYF. The CDR3 coding sequence is TGTGCCAGCAGCCCTCGGGGGCCAGAGACCCAGTACTTC.